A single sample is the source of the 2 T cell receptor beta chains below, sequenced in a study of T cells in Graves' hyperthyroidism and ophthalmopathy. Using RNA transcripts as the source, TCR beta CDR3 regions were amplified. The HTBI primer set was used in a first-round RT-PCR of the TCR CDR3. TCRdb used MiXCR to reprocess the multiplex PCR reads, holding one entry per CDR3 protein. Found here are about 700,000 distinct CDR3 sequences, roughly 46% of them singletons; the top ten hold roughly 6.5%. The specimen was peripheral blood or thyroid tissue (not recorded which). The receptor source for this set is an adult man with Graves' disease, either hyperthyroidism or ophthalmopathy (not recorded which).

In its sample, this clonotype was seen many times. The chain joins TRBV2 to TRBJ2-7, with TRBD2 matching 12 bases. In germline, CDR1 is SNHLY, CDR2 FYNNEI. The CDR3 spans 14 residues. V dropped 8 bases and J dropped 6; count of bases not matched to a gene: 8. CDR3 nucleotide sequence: TGTGCCAGCGGGCTAGCGGGGGGGCCCTTCGAGCAGTACTTC. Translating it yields CASGLAGGPFEQYF.

CDR3 loop: CASSQELSLLGEQYF. CDR3 DNA: TGTGCCAGCAGCCAAGAGCTGTCCCTCCTAGGCGAGCAGTACTTC. The chain combines TRBV14 with TRBJ2-7; D remains ambiguous. The V end lost 0 bases, the J end lost 6 bases, and 15 bases lay between the germline ends. The CDR3 sequence is 15 residues long. The germline V gene encodes CDR1 SGHDN and CDR2 FVKESK.